These 30 T cell receptor beta chains originate from one sample sequenced in a study of T cell clonality in common variable immunodeficiency. Profiled with immunoSEQ multiplex PCR; TCRdb holds only in-frame clones, not every one. Altogether about 44,000 clones were found in the sample, and no singletons occur. The source material was peripheral blood mononuclear cells. The receptors derive from a person between 18 and 69 years old in good health.

This clone was counted many times. The CDR3 extends 3 residues past the end of the read, so its final part is completed from the germline J gene. The J gene is TRBJ2-1, the V gene TRBV3-1 (or the pseudogene TRBV3-2); TRBD2 matches 9 bases. The V gene's germline CDR1 is LGHDT and CDR2 YNNKEL (reference sequence). J was trimmed by 9 bases and V by 4 bases; bases with no gene match: 10. This CDR3 has 15 residues. The CDR3 here is CASSLRPGLASEQFF. The covered CDR3 bases are TGTGCCAGCAGCCTCCGACCGGGACTAGCTTCTGAG.

This clone was found many times. Read coverage stops 3 residues before the CDR3 terminus; the germline J gene supplies the remainder. The rearrangement links TRBV28 to TRBJ1-5, with TRBD1 matching 8 bases. J was trimmed by 6 bases and V by 2 bases; bases with no gene match: 9. CDR3 length: 16 residues. The germline CDR1 and CDR2 sequences are MDHEN and SYDVKM. The sequenced CDR3 bases are TGTGCCAGCAGTTTAGCTTCAGGGGGCCGGGGTCAGCCC. It translates to CASSLASGGRGQP. The entire CDR3 protein reads CASSLASGGRGQPQHF.

This clone was detected ten times or more. The CDR3 end is not reached by the read, which stops 3 residues before it; the germline J gene fills it in. This chain uses TRBV4-1 with TRBJ2-7; perhaps TRBD1 as D (5 bases). Germline V CDR1 and CDR2: MGHRA, YSYEKL. The CDR3 has 15 residues. Trimming removed 4 bases from V and 4 bases from J, with 17 bases in between. CDR3 in amino acids: CASSRVGQGKYEQYF. Partial CDR3 DNA: TGCGCCAGCAGCCGGGTTGGGCAGGGAAAATACGAG.

This clone appeared many times. At one end the junction does not follow the germline gene, possibly because of a read error. The CDR3 goes on 3 residues after the read ends, and that part is filled in from the germline J gene. This chain connects TRBV4-2 to TRBJ1-1; tentatively, D is TRBD1 (5 bases). This CDR3 contains 13 residues. Looked up from germline, CDR1 is LGHNA and CDR2 is YNFKEQ. CDR3 bases read: TGCGCCAGCAGCCCGGACAAGAACACTGAA. This codes for CASSPDKNTE. The CDR3 as a whole reads CASSPDKNTEAFF.

This clone was seen ten or more times. The DNA read from the CDR3 is TGTGCCATCAGTGAGTCCCAGTCCCAAGAGACC. Translated: CAISESQSQET. From start to end, the CDR3 is CAISESQSQETQYF. The chain combines TRBV10-3 with TRBJ2-5, with unresolved D. The CDR3 end is not reached by the read, which stops 3 residues before it; the germline J gene fills it in. Trimming stripped 0 bases from V and 1 base from J, with 6 bases between. The CDR3 is 14 amino acids. The germline CDR1 and CDR2 sequences are ENHRY and SYGVKD.

This clone was seen ten or more times. The read finishes 3 residues shy of the CDR3 end, and the germline J gene is used to complete it. The V and J genes are TRBV14 and TRBJ2-3; 10 bases fit TRBD1. This CDR3 comprises 19 residues. After removal of 0 bases from V and 4 bases from J, the junction contained 13 bases not matched to a gene. The germline V gene has CDR1 SGHDN and CDR2 FVKESK. The CDR3 protein is CASSQDWAPGTGDADTQYF. Partial CDR3 DNA: TGTGCCAGCAGCCAAGATTGGGCCCCCGGGACAGGGGATGCAGATACG.

In its sample, this clone was seen many times. Read sequence stops 3 residues before the CDR3 end, and the germline J gene provides the missing end. This chain joins TRBV7-2 and TRBJ1-1; no reliable D call. The length of the CDR3 is 13 residues. Looked up from germline, CDR1 is SGHTA and CDR2 is FQGNSA. The ends were cut back, 5 bases at V and 5 bases at J, with 12 bases in the middle. The CDR3 is CASSLTPGTEAFF. CDR3 DNA (partial): TGTGCCAGCAGCCTCACCCCAGGAACTGAA.

This clone was counted ten times or more. CDR3 loop: CSAANRGGSPLHF. CDR3 DNA, as far as it was read: TGCAGTGCTGCAAACAGGGGTGGTTCACCC. This chain connects TRBV20-1 to TRBJ1-6; 7 nucleotides match TRBD1. The missing CDR3 end, 3 residues past where the read stops, is filled in from the germline J gene. The junction had 7 bases not matched to a gene; V was cut back by 5 bases and J by 9 bases. The CDR3 has 13 residues. Germline CDR1 is DFQATT and CDR2 is SNEGSKA (reference sequence).

This clone was detected ten times or more. The CDR3 extends 3 residues past the end of the read, so its final part is completed from the germline J gene. This chain links TRBV5-1 with TRBJ1-1, with no clear D. This CDR3 is 15 amino acids long. V was trimmed by 5 bases and J by 1 base, leaving 15 bases between them. CDR1 and CDR2 (germline): SGHRS, YFSETQ. The CDR3 sequence is CASSEWSIRNTEAFF. The covered CDR3 bases are TGCGCCAGCAGTGAGTGGTCTATTAGGAACACTGAA.

Many counts were recorded for this clone. The read stops 3 residues short of the end of the CDR3; the missing end is completed from the germline J gene. The chain recombines TRBV5-6 with TRBJ2-5; no definite D call. The CDR3 has 12 amino acids. Trimming removed 2 bases from V and 4 bases from J, with 6 bases in between. The germline V gene has CDR1 SGHDT and CDR2 YYEEEE. The chain's CDR3 is CASSFLLETQYF. The CDR3 DNA, read in part, is TGTGCCAGCAGCTTTCTTTTAGAGACC.

This clone has a count of ten or more. The CDR3 is cut off 3 residues early in the read; its end comes from the germline J gene. The rearrangement joins TRBV7-3 to TRBJ2-1, with 7 bases identical to TRBD2. CDR1 is SGHTA, CDR2 FQGTGA, per germline. V trimming: 2 bases; J trimming: 5 bases; junction bases outside the gene matches: 3. This CDR3 region has 14 residues. CDR3 sequence reads: CASSLLGLNNEQFF. Incomplete CDR3 DNA: TGTGCCAGCAGCTTACTGGGACTAAACAATGAG.

This clone was seen many times. The sequence runs out 3 residues before the end of the CDR3; the remainder is reconstructed from the germline J gene. The chain employs TRBV10-3 and TRBJ2-3; tentative D call: TRBD2 (6 bases). This CDR3 contains 14 residues. V shed 6 bases and J shed 3 bases, with 13 bases lying between them. Germline V gives CDR1 ENHRY, CDR2 SYGVKD. The part of the CDR3 DNA that was read is TGTGCCATCAGCCTCGGGGGAAATACAGATACG. It encodes CAISLGGNTDT. The full CDR3 is CAISLGGNTDTQYF.

This clone was counted between two and nine times. One end of the junction fails to match germline, which may point to a read error. The read terminates 3 residues ahead of where the CDR3 ends, so the germline J gene completes it. Within the sample, other DNA sequences also encode this same CDR3. V usage is TRBV6-1 and J usage is TRBJ1-1, with D possibly matching TRBD1 (5 bases). The CDR3 runs 15 residues. CDR1 MNHNS and CDR2 SASEGT come from the germline V gene. CDR3 loop: CASSASRQLNTEAFF. Incomplete CDR3 DNA: TGTGCCAGCAGTGCATCGAGACAGCTGAACACTGAG.

The CDR3 DNA, read in part, is TGTGCCAGCAGCTTAGGGTCAGGGTACGACGAG. As protein: CASSLGSGYDE. The full CDR3 reads CASSLGSGYDEQYF. The V call is TRBV11-2, the J call TRBJ2-7; TRBD1 might be the D (5 bases). The read finishes 3 residues shy of the CDR3 end, and the germline J gene is used to complete it. V shed 1 base and J shed 5 bases, with 12 bases lying between them. This CDR3 is built from 14 residues. Germline assignment: CDR1 SGHAT and CDR2 FQNNGV. Complete variable domain (other parts from reference TRBV11-2 and TRBJ2-7): EAGVAQSPRYKIIEKRQSVAFWCNPISGHATLYWYQQILGQGPKLLIQFQNNGVVDDSQLPKDRFSAERLKGVDSTLKIQPAKLEDSAVYLCASSLGSGYDEQYFGPGTRLTVT.

This clone showed up many times. Coverage ceases 3 residues before the CDR3 finishes, and the germline J gene fills in the end. The chain has TRBV7-2 and TRBJ2-3, with a tentative D call TRBD2 (6 bases). The CDR3 extends over 14 amino acids. From germline, CDR1 is SGHTA and CDR2 FQGNSA. Trimming stripped 7 bases from V and 1 base from J, with 12 bases between. CDR3 residues: CASTETGGTDTQYF. The DNA read from the CDR3 is TGTGCCAGCACCGAAACGGGGGGCACAGATACG. The full variable domain, completed using reference TRBV7-2 and TRBJ2-3, is GAGVSQSPSNKVTEKGKDVELRCDPISGHTALYWYRQSLGQGLEFLIYFQGNSAPDKSGLPSDRFSAERTGGSVSTLTIQRTQQEDSAVYLCASTETGGTDTQYFGPGTRLTVL.

This clone has at least ten counts. The missing CDR3 end, 3 residues past where the read stops, is filled in from the germline J gene. The chain employs TRBV5-1 and TRBJ1-1; a weak D match, TRBD1 (6 bases). V was shortened by 0 bases and J by 5 bases, with 17 bases between the two germline ends. CDR3 length: 16 amino acids. Germline V gene lookup returns CDR1 SGHRS and CDR2 YFSETQ. CDR3 protein: CASSLAPGEGGTEAFF. The sequenced CDR3 bases are TGCGCCAGCAGCTTGGCCCCAGGGGAAGGAGGGACTGAA.

This clone was detected ten times or more. The read falls 3 residues short of the CDR3 end, and the missing part is taken from the germline J gene. The J gene is TRBJ2-7, the V gene TRBV7-9; tentative D call: TRBD2 (7 bases). This CDR3 is built from 14 residues. V lost 6 bases, J lost 3 bases, and 15 bases lay in between. In germline, CDR1 is SEHNR, CDR2 FQNEAQ (reference sequence). CDR3 residues: CASRGEGGDYEQYF. The DNA read from the CDR3 is TGTGCCAGCAGAGGGGAGGGGGGGGACTACGAG.

The CDR3 spells CASSLGGDSSQPQHF. The part of the CDR3 DNA that was read is TGTGCCAGCAGCTTAGGGGGGGACTCAAGTCAGCCC. The chain couples TRBV7-2 to TRBJ1-5; a possible D gene is TRBD1 (5 bases). With the read ending 3 residues before the CDR3 end, the germline J gene is used to fill in that end. CDR1 and CDR2 (germline): SGHTA, FQGNSA. V was clipped by 1 base and J by 6 bases, with 13 bases between them. The CDR3 sequence is 15 residues long.

This clone was counted many times. The read gets to within 3 residues of the CDR3 end, and the germline J gene fills in the rest. The rearrangement links TRBV14 to TRBJ1-1; no clear D gene. Trimming removed 1 base from V and 5 bases from J, with 8 bases in between. Germline CDR1 reads SGHDN; CDR2 reads FVKESK. CDR3 length equals 13 residues. The CDR3 here is CASSQVEGTEAFF. The CDR3 DNA, read in part, is TGTGCCAGCAGCCAAGTAGAAGGGACTGAA.

As regards this clone: The CDR3 end is not reached by the read, which stops 3 residues before it; the germline J gene fills it in. The chain links TRBV19 to TRBJ2-4; D is perhaps TRBD1 (7 bases). The germline CDR1 and CDR2 sequences are LNHDA and SQIVND (reference sequence). This CDR3 is 13 amino acids long. The part of the CDR3 DNA that was read is TGTGCCAGTAGTTTCGACAGGGAGGTCGGT. Encoded protein: CASSFDREVG. The CDR3 in its entirety is CASSFDREVGQYF.

The sample holds many counts of this clone. The sequence runs out 3 residues before the end of the CDR3; the remainder is reconstructed from the germline J gene. The J gene is TRBJ2-2, the V gene TRBV12-3 or TRBV12-4; D is perhaps TRBD2 (7 bases). The CDR3 length is 15 residues. V shed 6 bases and J shed 3 bases, with 14 bases lying between them. The sequenced CDR3 bases are TGTGCCAGCAGGAGGGGGGGCAGGGACACCGGGGAG. Its translation: CASRRGGRDTGE. The entire CDR3 sequence reads CASRRGGRDTGELFF.

This clone was seen repeatedly, ten times or more. The sequence runs out 3 residues before the end of the CDR3; the remainder is reconstructed from the germline J gene. The gene calls are TRBV5-4 and TRBJ2-7, with D tentatively TRBD2 (7 bases). CDR1 is SGHNT, CDR2 YYREEE, per germline (reference sequence). CDR3 size: 15 residues. V was pared by 4 bases and J by 4 bases, with 18 bases between. The CDR3 bases that were read are TGTGCCAGCAGCCCGTGGGGAGGGGGTAGGTACGAG. It codes for CASSPWGGGRYE. The whole CDR3 region reads CASSPWGGGRYEQYF.

The table lists this clone with many counts. From the germline J gene comes the end of the CDR3, since the read stops 3 residues before it. The rearrangement joins TRBV19 to TRBJ2-2, with D perhaps matching TRBD1 (7 bases). The V gene's germline CDR1 is LNHDA and CDR2 SQIVND (reference sequence). Between the trimmed V and J ends, which lost 5 bases and 4 bases, there was a span of 14 bases. This CDR3 has 15 amino acids. The CDR3 loop is CASSRNRGGTGELFF. The part of the CDR3 DNA that was read is TGTGCCAGTAGTCGGAACAGGGGAGGCACCGGGGAG.

In this sample, this clone turned up many times. The read ends 3 residues early relative to the CDR3; the germline J gene fills the gap. J is TRBJ1-5 and V is TRBV28; 8 nucleotides agree with TRBD1. After removal of 2 bases from V and 3 bases from J, the junction contained 6 bases not matched to a gene. The V gene's germline CDR1 is MDHEN and CDR2 SYDVKM. This CDR3 has 16 residues. The CDR3 is CASSLQGAEYNQPQHF. Incomplete CDR3 DNA: TGTGCCAGCAGTTTACAGGGGGCGGAGTACAATCAGCCC.

This clone was observed many times. The read terminates 3 residues ahead of where the CDR3 ends, so the germline J gene completes it. The chain uses TRBV5-1 and TRBJ2-1, with TRBD2 matching 9 bases. The germline CDR1 and CDR2 sequences are SGHRS and YFSETQ. V lost 0 bases and J lost 8; bases outside the gene matches: 6. The CDR3 consists of 15 residues. The part of the CDR3 DNA that was read is TGCGCCAGCAGCTTGGAAAGCGGGGGGATGTATGAG. Its protein is CASSLESGGMYE. The whole CDR3 is CASSLESGGMYEQFF.

This clone was observed at least ten times. Read data end 3 residues before the CDR3 end; the end is taken from the germline J gene. This chain links TRBV29-1 with TRBJ2-5, with D uncertain. Germline-derived CDR1 and CDR2 are SQVTM and ANQGSEA. The CDR3 is made up of 11 amino acids. Trimming took 6 bases from V and 0 from J, leaving 5 bases between them. The CDR3 sequence: CSVNYQETQYF. The CDR3 bases that were read are TGCAGCGTAAACTACCAAGAGACC.

This clone has at least ten counts. The read stops 3 residues short of the end of the CDR3; the missing end is completed from the germline J gene. The V gene is TRBV9, the J gene TRBJ2-2, with D maybe TRBD1 (6 bases). V lost 4 bases and J lost 6, with 13 bases in between. The CDR3 runs 14 residues. Germline assignment: CDR1 SGDLS and CDR2 YYNGEE. CDR3 DNA, as far as it was read: TGTGCCAGCAGCCCCCGACCAGGGGCCGGGGAG. Encoded protein: CASSPRPGAGE. The whole CDR3 sequence is CASSPRPGAGELFF. Supplemented by reference TRBV9 and TRBJ2-2, the full variable domain reads DSGVTQTPKHLITATGQRVTLRCSPRSGDLSVYWYQQSLDQGLQFLIQYYNGEERAKGNILERFSAQQFPDLHSELNLSSLELGDSALYFCASSPRPGAGELFFGEGSRLTVL.

This clone has ten or more counts. Read data end 3 residues before the CDR3 end; the end is taken from the germline J gene. The rearrangement joins TRBV19 to TRBJ1-2, with a weak D call TRBD1 (6 bases). This CDR3 is built from 13 residues. Germline V gene data show CDR1 as LNHDA and CDR2 as SQIVND (reference sequence). With 6 bases removed from V and 3 bases from J, the gap between germline ends came to 11 bases. This CDR3 is CASRADSYYGYTF. Incomplete CDR3 DNA: TGTGCCAGTAGGGCGGACAGCTACTATGGC.

This clone was recorded at least ten times. Read sequence stops 3 residues before the CDR3 end, and the germline J gene provides the missing end. This chain uses TRBV20-1 with TRBJ2-4; 7 bases line up with TRBD1. V lost 3 bases, J lost 8 bases, and 10 bases stayed unmatched. This CDR3 spans 14 amino acids. Germline values: CDR1 DFQATT, CDR2 SNEGSKA (reference sequence). This CDR3 is CSARRLTGKDIQYF. Partial CDR3 DNA: TGCAGTGCTAGGCGACTGACAGGGAAAGACATT.

This clone has at least ten counts. The read ends 3 residues before the CDR3 terminus; that terminus is restored from the germline J gene. This chain joins TRBV5-1 and TRBJ1-1; 9 positions agree with TRBD1. Looked up from germline, CDR1 is SGHRS and CDR2 is YFSETQ. This CDR3 region has 16 residues. The covered CDR3 bases are TGCGCCAGCCATCTATCACAGGGGGCCTATCCCGCGGAA. It is translated as CASHLSQGAYPAE. The entire CDR3 protein is CASHLSQGAYPAEAFF.